This entry features one TCR beta chain sequence. The antigen is not known. For the second PCR, which ran for roughly 6 to 11 cycles, a sample-barcoded 5' primer and a J-beta primer mix were used. Per sample, CDR3-containing paired-end reads numbered at least 2.5 million. TCRdb processed the 5' RACE reads anew with MiXCR; each CDR3 protein has one entry. The sample consists of approximately 770,000 distinct CDR3 sequences, roughly 60% of them appearing once. Germline V gene lookup returns CDR1 LGHNA and CDR2 YSLEER. V was pared by 7 bases and J by 6 bases, with 9 bases of the junction left unmatched. The CDR3 contains 16 residues. The sample is drawn from a study of blood T cells in healthy people across ages. Findings and limits, study-wide: TCR beta diversity correlated strongly with naive T cell percentage. With donor CMV status unknown, expanded clonotype changes were possibly confounded.

The TCR originated in a man between 25 and 39 years old in good health. The chain has TRBV4-3 and TRBJ2-1; 13 bases are shared with TRBD2. Sequenced sample: blood. The DNA of the CDR3 is TGCGCCAGCACCGACTCCGGACTAGCGGGAGCCAATGAGCAGTTCTTC. Amino acids: CASTDSGLAGANEQFF.